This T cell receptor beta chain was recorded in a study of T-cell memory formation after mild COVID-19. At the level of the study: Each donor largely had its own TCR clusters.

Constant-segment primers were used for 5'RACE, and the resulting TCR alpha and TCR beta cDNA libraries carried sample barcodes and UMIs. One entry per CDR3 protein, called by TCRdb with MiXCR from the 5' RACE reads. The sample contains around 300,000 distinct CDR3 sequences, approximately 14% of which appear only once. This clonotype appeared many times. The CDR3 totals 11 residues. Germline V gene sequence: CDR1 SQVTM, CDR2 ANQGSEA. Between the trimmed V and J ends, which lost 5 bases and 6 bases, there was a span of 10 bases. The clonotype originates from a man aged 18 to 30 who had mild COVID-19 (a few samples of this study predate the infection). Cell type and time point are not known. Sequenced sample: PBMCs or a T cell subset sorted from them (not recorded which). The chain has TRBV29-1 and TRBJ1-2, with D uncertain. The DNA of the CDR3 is TGCAGCGTTCTGCTCGGGGATGGCTACACCTTC. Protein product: CSVLLGDGYTF.